These 2 T cell receptor beta chains were all obtained from the same sample, sequenced in a study of siplizumab effects on memory and regulatory T cells (dated by TCRdb to about 2019). Libraries were prepared through the immunoSEQ multiplex PCR assay. Entries here come from immuneACCESS through TCRdb and include only in-frame sequences with V and J called. Some clones fail to appear in such tables; in the studies checked, an unresolved V gene covers under half of the shortfall, and the cause of the remainder is unknown. Counted in this sample were 15,000 to 20,000 clones; roughly 49% of them appeared once. Over 4% of the sample is in the top ten clones. For around 6 days, cells in the mixed lymphocyte reaction were kept in coculture at 37 degrees C. Their recognized antigens are unknown. The sample was CFSE-low (dividing) CD4+ T cells sorted from an allogeneic mixed lymphocyte reaction. The source of these receptors is a human donor in good health; the cells came from an allogeneic mixed lymphocyte reaction.

The chain combines TRBV19 with TRBJ2-1; D is possibly TRBD2 (6 bases). The CDR3 has 12 residues. Germline-derived CDR1 and CDR2 are LNHDA and SQIVND (reference sequence). V was cut by 5 bases and J by 10 bases, with 12 bases left in between. The CDR3 sequence: CASSDWSGEQFF. CDR3 DNA: TGTGCCAGTAGTGATTGGAGCGGGGAGCAGTTCTTC.

This chain connects TRBV6-5 to TRBJ1-6; D is possibly TRBD1 (6 bases). Trimming shortened V by 6 bases and J by 9 bases, and 18 bases separated the two germline ends. From germline, CDR1 is MNHEY and CDR2 SVGAGI. This CDR3 has 15 residues. The CDR3 bases are TGTGCCAGCAGCCTCGGGACAACAGGACGTTCACCCCTCCACTTT. It is translated as CASSLGTTGRSPLHF.